The 4 T cell receptor beta chains below come from one sample, sequenced in a study of vaccination and CD4 T cells after COVID-19. Time point denoted: late sampling 161 to 241 days after vaccination in a few convalescent patients. TCRdb redid the calling of the PCR reads with MiXCR, one entry per CDR3 protein. The sample carries more than 25,000 distinct CDR3 sequences, around 49% recorded once. Sequenced material: CD4+ T cells from blood, taken about 7 months after SARS-CoV-2 vaccination. The source is a human donor who had recovered from COVID-19.

This sequence joins TRBV12-3 or TRBV12-4 and TRBJ2-5; 10 bases are a match to TRBD2. The CDR3 is made up of 15 amino acids. J lost 5 bases, V lost 7 bases, and 10 bases had no gene match. The CDR3 nucleotides are TGTGCCAGCACCCAAGCGGGAGGGCCTCTGGAGACCCAGTACTTC. Its translation is CASTQAGGPLETQYF.

The chain couples TRBV7-9 to TRBJ1-4; TRBD1 matches 8 bases. Per germline, CDR1 SEHNR and CDR2 FQNEAQ (reference sequence). Losses at the gene ends were 5 bases for V and 8 bases for J; bases not matched to a gene: 16. CDR3 length: 17 amino acids. This chain's CDR3 is CASSLGTGNRRREKLFF. In DNA, the CDR3 is TGTGCCAGCAGCCTAGGGACAGGTAACCGCCGTCGGGAAAAACTGTTTTTT.

The V call is TRBV20-1, the J call TRBJ2-1, with no clear D. CDR3 length: 15 residues. Germline V gene lookup returns CDR1 DFQATT and CDR2 SNEGSKA (reference sequence). V lost 2 bases, J lost 3 bases, and 14 bases lay in between. This chain's CDR3 is CSARTIEIDYNEQFF. CDR3 DNA sequence: TGCAGTGCTAGAACCATAGAGATCGACTACAATGAGCAGTTCTTC.

This clonotype was counted between two and nine times. The chain combines TRBV6-1 with TRBJ2-1; 8 nucleotides agree with TRBD2. J was trimmed by 4 bases and V by 5 bases; bases with no gene match: 10. The length of the CDR3 is 16 residues. The germline gives CDR1 MNHNS, CDR2 SASEGT. This CDR3 reads CASSPTAGVRYNEQFF. Written as DNA, the CDR3 is TGTGCCAGCAGTCCTACAGCGGGAGTACGATACAATGAGCAGTTCTTC.